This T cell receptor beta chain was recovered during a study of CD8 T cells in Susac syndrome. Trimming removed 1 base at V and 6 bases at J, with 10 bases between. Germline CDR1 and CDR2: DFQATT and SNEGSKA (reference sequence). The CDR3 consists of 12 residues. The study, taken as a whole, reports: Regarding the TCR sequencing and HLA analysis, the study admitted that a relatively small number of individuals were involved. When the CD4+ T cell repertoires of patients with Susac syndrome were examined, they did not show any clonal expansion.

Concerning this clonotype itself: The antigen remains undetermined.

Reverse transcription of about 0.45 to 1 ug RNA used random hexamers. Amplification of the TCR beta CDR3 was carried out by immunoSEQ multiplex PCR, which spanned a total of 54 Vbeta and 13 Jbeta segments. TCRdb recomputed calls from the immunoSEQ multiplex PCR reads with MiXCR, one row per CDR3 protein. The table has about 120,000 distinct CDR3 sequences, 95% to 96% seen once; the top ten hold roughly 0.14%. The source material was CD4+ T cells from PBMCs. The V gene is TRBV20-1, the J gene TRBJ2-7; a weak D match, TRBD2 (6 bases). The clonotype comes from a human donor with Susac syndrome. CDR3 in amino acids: CSARASGVEQYF. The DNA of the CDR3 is TGCAGTGCTAGAGCCTCGGGGGTCGAGCAGTACTTC.